This record covers a single T cell receptor beta chain. Original handling: From reference gene primer amplification, estimates of nucleated cell counts were derived. Some clones are missing from TCRdb's copy, which holds only in-frame ones; the method was immunoSEQ multiplex PCR. V and J calls plus clone size are reproduced from that table; the DNA served to infer D and trimming. The sample includes 99,000 or so clones, approximately 81% of them seen just once. This specimen comes from a study of blood T cell repertoires in COVID-19. About the research overall: There were acute and convalescent COVID-19 samples, and they came from the United States, Italy and Spain. Sample material is recorded as cDNA or gDNA derived from T cells, B-cell-depleted T cells, or PBMCs.

Trimming stripped 5 bases from V and 5 bases from J, with 15 bases between. Germline lookup yields CDR1 SNHLY and CDR2 FYNNEI. The CDR3 loop spans 14 amino acids. This chain joins TRBV2 and TRBJ2-5; tentative D call: TRBD2 (6 bases). Sequencing was carried out using peripheral blood. This receptor was identified in a man older than 75 with acute or convalescent COVID-19. CDR3 amino acids: CASSFGGNRETQYF. The DNA for the CDR3 is TGTGCCAGCAGTTTCGGGGGAAACCGGGAGACCCAGTACTTC.